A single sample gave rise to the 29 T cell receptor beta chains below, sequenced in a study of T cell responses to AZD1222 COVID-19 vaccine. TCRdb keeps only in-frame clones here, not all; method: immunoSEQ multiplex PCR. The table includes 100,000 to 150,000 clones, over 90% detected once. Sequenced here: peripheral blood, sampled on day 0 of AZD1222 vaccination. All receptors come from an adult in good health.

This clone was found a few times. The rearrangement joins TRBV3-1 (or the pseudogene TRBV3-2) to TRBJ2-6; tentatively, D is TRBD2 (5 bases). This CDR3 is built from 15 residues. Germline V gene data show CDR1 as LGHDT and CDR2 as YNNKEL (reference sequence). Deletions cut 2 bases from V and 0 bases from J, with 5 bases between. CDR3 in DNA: TGTGCCAGCAGCCAAACTAGCTCTGGGGCCAACGTCCTGACTTTC. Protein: CASSQTSSGANVLTF.

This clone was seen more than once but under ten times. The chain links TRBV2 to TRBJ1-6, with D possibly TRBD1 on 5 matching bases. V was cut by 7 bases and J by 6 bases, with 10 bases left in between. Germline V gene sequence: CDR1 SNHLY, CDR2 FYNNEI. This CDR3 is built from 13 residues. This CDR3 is CASIWGSNSPLHF. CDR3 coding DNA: TGTGCCAGCATTTGGGGCAGTAATTCACCCCTCCACTTT.

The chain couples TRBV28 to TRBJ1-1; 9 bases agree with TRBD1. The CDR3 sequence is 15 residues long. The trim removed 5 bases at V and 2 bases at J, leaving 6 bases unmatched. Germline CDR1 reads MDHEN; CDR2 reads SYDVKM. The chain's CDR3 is CASSPTGQGNTEAFF. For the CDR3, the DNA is TGTGCCAGCAGTCCTACGGGACAGGGAAACACTGAAGCTTTCTTT.

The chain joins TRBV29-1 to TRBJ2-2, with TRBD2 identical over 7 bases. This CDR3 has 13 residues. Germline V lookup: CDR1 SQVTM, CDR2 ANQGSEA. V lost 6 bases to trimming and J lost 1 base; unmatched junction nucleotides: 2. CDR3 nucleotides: TGCAGCGTATCTAGCGGGAACACCGGGGAGCTGTTTTTT. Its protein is CSVSSGNTGELFF.

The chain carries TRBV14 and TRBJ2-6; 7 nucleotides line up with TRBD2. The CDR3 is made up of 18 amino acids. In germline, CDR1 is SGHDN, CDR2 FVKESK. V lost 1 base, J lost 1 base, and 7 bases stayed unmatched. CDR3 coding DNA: TGTGCCAGCAGCCAAGTGACGGGAGGATGGTCTGGGGCCAACGTCCTGACTTTC. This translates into CASSQVTGGWSGANVLTF.

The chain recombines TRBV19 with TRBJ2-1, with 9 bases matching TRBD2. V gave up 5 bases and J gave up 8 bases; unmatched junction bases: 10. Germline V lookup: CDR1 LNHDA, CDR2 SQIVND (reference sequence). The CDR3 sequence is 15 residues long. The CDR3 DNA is TGTGCCAGTAGTTCATACGGGACTAGCAGCCATGAGCAGTTCTTC. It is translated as CASSSYGTSSHEQFF.

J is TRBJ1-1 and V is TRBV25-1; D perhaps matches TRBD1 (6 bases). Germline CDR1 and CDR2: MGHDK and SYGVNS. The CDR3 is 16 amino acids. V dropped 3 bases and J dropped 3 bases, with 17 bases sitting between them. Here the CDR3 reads CASSDGRGSLDTEAFF. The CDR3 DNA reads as TGTGCCAGCAGTGATGGCAGGGGCTCCCTGGACACTGAAGCTTTCTTT.

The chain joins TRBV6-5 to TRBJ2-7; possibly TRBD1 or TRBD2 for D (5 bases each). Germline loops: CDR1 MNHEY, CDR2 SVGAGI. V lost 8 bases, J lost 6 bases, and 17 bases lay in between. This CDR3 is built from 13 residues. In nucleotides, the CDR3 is TGTGCCAGCCATACAGGTAGTGGGGGCGAGCAGTACTTC. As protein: CASHTGSGGEQYF.

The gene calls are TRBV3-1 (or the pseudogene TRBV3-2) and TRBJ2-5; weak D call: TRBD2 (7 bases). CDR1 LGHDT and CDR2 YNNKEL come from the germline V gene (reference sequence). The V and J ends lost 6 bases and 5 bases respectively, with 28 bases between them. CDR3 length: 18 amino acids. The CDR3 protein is CASSFGGQSGLEWETQYF. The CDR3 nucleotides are TGTGCCAGCAGTTTCGGGGGGCAGAGCGGGCTTGAGTGGGAGACCCAGTACTTC.

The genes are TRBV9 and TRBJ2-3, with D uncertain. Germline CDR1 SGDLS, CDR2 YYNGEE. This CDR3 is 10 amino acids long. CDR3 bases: TGTGCTAGTGCCGGTGGTACGCAGTATTTT. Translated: CASAGGTQYF.

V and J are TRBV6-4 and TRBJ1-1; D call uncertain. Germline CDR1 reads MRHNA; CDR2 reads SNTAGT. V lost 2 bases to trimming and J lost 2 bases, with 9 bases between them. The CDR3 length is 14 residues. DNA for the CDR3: TGTGCCAGCAGTGACCCTACCATTAACACTGAAGCTTTCTTT. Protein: CASSDPTINTEAFF.

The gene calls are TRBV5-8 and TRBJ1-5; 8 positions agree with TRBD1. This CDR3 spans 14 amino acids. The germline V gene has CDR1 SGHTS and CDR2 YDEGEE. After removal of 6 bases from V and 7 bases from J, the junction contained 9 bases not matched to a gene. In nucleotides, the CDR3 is TGTGCCAGCAAGCGGACAGGGCAGGGCCAGCCCCAGCATTTT. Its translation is CASKRTGQGQPQHF.

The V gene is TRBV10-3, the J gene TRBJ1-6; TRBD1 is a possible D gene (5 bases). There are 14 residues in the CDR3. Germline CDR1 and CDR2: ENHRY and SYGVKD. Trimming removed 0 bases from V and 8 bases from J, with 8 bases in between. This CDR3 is CAISESGDDSPLHF. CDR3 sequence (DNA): TGTGCCATCAGTGAGTCAGGGGACGATTCACCCCTCCACTTT.

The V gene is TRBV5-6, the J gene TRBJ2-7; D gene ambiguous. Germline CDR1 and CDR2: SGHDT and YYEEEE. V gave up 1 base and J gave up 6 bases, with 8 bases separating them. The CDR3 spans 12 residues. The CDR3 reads CASSLLRSEQYF. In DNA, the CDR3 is TGTGCCAGCAGCTTGTTAAGGAGCGAGCAGTACTTC.

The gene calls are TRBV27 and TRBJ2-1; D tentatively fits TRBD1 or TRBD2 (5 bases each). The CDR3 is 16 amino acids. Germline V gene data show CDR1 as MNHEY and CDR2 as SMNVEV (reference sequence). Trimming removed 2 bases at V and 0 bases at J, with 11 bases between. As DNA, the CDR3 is TGTGCCAGCAGTTTAATGTGGGGGAGCTCCTACAATGAGCAGTTCTTC. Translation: CASSLMWGSSYNEQFF.

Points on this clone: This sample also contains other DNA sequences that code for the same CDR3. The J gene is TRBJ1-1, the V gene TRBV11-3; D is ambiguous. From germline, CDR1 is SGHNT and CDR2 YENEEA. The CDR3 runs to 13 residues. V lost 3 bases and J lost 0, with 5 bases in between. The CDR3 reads CASSFGLNTEAFF. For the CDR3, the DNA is TGTGCCAGCAGCTTTGGTTTGAACACTGAAGCTTTCTTT.

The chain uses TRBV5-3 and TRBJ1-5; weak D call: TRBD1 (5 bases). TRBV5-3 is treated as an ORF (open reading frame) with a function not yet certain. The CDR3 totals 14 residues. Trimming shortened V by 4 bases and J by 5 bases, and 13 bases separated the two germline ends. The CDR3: CARSMRRGYQPQHF. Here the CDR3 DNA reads TGTGCCAGAAGCATGAGACGGGGGTATCAGCCCCAGCATTTT.

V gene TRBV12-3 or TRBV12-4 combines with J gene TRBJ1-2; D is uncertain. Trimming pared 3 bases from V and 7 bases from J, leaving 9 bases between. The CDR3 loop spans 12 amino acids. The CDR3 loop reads CASSFMAGGYTF. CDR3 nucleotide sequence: TGTGCCAGCAGTTTTATGGCGGGTGGCTACACCTTC.

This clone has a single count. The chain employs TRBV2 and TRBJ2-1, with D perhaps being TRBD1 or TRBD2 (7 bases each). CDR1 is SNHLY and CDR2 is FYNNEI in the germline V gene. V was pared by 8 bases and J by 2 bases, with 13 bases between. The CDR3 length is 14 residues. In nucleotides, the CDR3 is TGTGCCAGCGCAGGGGGGGTAGCCTACAATGAGCAGTTCTTC. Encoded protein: CASAGGVAYNEQFF.

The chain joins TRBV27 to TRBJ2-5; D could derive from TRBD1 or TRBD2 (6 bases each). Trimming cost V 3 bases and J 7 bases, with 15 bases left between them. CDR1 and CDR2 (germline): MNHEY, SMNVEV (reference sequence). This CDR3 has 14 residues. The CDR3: CASSFSGAGWTQYF. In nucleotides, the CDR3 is TGTGCCAGCAGTTTTTCGGGGGCAGGATGGACCCAGTACTTC.

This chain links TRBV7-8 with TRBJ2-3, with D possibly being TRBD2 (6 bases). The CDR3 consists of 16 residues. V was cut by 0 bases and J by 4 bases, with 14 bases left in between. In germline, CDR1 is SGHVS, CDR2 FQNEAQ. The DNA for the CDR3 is TGTGCCAGCAGCTTAGCGCGGGGTAGCATGCCAGATACGCAGTATTTT. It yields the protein CASSLARGSMPDTQYF.

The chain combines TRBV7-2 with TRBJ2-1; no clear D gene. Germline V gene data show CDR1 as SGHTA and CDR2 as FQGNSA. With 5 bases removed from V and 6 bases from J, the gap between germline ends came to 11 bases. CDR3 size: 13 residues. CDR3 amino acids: CASSTATTNEQFF. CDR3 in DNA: TGTGCCAGCAGCACCGCCACTACCAATGAGCAGTTCTTC. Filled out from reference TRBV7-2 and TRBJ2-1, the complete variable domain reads GAGVSQSPSNKVTEKGKDVELRCDPISGHTALYWYRQSLGQGLEFLIYFQGNSAPDKSGLPSDRFSAERTGGSVSTLTIQRTQQEDSAVYLCASSTATTNEQFFGPGTRLTVL.

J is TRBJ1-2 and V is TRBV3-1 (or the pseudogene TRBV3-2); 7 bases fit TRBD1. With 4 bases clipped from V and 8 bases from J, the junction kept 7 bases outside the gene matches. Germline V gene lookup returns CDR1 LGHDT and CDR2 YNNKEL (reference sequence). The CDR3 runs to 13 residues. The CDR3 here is CASSRKGARGYTF. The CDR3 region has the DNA TGTGCCAGCAGCCGTAAGGGGGCGCGGGGCTACACCTTC.

The CDR3 reads CASGLDREQYF. CDR3 DNA sequence: TGTGCCAGCGGGCTCGACCGCGAGCAGTACTTC. This rearrangement joins TRBV5-6 to TRBJ2-7, with D uncertain. Germline CDR1 and CDR2: SGHDT and YYEEEE. Trimming cost V 7 bases and J 6 bases, with 11 bases left between them. This CDR3 contains 11 residues.

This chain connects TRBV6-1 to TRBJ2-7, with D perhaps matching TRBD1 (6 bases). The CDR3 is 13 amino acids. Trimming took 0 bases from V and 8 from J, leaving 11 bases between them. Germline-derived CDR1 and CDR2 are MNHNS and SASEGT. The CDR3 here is CASSEANRDKQYF. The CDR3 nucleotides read TGTGCCAGCAGTGAAGCGAATAGGGACAAGCAGTACTTC.

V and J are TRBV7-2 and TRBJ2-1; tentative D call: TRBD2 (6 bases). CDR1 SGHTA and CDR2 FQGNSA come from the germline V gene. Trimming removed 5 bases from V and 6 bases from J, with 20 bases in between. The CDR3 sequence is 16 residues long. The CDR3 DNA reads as TGTGCCAGCAGCCTCACACTAGCATTAGGTACCAATGAGCAGTTCTTC. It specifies CASSLTLALGTNEQFF. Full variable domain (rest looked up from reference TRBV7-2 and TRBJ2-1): GAGVSQSPSNKVTEKGKDVELRCDPISGHTALYWYRQSLGQGLEFLIYFQGNSAPDKSGLPSDRFSAERTGGSVSTLTIQRTQQEDSAVYLCASSLTLALGTNEQFFGPGTRLTVL.

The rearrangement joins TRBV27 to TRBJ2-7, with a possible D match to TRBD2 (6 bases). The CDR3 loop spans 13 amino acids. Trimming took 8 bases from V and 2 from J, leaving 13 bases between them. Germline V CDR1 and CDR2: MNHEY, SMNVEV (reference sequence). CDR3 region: CASSGGAPYEQYF. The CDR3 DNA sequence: TGTGCCAGCTCCGGAGGGGCCCCCTACGAGCAGTACTTC.

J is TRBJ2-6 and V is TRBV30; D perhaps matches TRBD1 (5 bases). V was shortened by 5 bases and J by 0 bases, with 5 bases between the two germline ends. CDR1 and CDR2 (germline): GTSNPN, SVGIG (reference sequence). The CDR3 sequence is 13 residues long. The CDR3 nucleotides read TGTGCCTGGCAGGGCTCTGGGGCCAACGTCCTGACTTTC. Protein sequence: CAWQGSGANVLTF.

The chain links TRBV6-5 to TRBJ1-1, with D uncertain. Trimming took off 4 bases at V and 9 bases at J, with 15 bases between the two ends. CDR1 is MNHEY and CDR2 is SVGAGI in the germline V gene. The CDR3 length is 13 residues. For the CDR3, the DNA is TGTGCCAGCAGTTCCCCCACCCCGGTGAAAGCTTTCTTT. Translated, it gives CASSSPTPVKAFF.